This T cell receptor beta chain was profiled in a study of blood T cell repertoires in COVID-19. Study details: The samples span acute and convalescent COVID-19 from the United States, Italy and Spain. From T cells, B-cell-depleted T cells, or PBMCs came the material, which was cDNA or gDNA.

Original processing notes: Nucleated cell number was recorded as an estimate derived from reference gene primer amplification. Profiled with immunoSEQ multiplex PCR; TCRdb holds only in-frame clones, not every one. Clone size and V and J calls were adopted from that table, with D and trimming inferred from the DNA. The sample records roughly 100,000 clones, around 80% being singletons. Per the germline V gene, CDR1 is SQVTM and CDR2 is ANQGSEA. The germline V and J ends were trimmed by 7 bases and 7 bases, with 19 bases remaining between them. This CDR3 spans 13 amino acids. The chain uses TRBV29-1 and TRBJ1-1, with a tentative D call TRBD1 (6 bases). This TCR came from a man aged 80 or over with acute or convalescent COVID-19. The specimen sequenced was peripheral blood. CDR3 loop: CSAISQGTFEAFF. Written as DNA, the CDR3 is TGCAGCGCCATCTCACAGGGTACTTTTGAAGCTTTCTTT.